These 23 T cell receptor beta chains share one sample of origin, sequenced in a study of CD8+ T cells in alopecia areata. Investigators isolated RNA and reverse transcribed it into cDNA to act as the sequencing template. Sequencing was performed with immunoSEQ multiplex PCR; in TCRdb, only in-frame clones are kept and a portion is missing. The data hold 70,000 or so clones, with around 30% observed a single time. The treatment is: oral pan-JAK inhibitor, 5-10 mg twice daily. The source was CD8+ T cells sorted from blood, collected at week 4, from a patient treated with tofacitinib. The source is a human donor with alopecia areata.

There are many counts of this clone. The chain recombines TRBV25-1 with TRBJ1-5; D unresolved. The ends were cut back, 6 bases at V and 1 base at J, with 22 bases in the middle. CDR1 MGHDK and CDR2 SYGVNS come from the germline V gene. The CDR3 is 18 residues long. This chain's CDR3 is CASSPRRKGRVSNQPQHF. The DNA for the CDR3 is TGTGCCAGCAGCCCTCGGAGAAAGGGAAGGGTAAGCAATCAGCCCCAGCATTTT.

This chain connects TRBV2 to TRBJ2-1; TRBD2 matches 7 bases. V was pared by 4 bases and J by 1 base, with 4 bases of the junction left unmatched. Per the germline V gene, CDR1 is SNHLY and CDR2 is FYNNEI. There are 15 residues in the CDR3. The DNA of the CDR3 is TGTGCCAGCAGTGTGGGCGGGAGTTCCTACAATGAGCAGTTCTTC. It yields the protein CASSVGGSSYNEQFF.

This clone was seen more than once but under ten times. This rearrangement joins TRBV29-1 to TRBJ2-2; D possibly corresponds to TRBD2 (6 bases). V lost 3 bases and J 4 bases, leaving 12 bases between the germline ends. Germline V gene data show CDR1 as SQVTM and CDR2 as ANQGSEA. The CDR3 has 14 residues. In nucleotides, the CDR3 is TGCAGCGTTGAGGCGGGATGGGGCACCGGGGAGCTGTTTTTT. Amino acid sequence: CSVEAGWGTGELFF.

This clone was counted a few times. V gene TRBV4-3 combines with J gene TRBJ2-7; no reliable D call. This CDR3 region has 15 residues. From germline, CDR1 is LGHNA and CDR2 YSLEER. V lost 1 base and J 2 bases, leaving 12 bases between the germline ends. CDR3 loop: CASSQGATLAYEQYF. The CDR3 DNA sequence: TGCGCCAGCAGCCAAGGAGCAACCCTAGCCTACGAGCAGTACTTC.

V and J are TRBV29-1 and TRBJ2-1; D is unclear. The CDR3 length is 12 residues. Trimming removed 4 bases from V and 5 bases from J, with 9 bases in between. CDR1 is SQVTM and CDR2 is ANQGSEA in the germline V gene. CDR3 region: CSVGLGNNEQFF. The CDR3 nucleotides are TGCAGCGTTGGGTTGGGCAACAATGAGCAGTTCTTC.

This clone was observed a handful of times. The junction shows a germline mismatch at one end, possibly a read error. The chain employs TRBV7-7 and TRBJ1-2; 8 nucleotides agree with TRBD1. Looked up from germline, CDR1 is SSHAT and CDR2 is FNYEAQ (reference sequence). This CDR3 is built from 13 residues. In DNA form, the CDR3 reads TGTGCTAGCAGCTCGGACAGGGACTATGGCTACACCTTC. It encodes CASSSDRDYGYTF. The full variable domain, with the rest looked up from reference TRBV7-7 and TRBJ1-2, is GAGVSQSPRYKVTKRGQDVTLRCDPISSHATLYWYQQALGQGPEFLTYFNYEAQPDKSGLPSDRFSAERPEGSISTLTIQRTEQRDSAMYRCASSSDRDYGYTFGSGTRLTVV.

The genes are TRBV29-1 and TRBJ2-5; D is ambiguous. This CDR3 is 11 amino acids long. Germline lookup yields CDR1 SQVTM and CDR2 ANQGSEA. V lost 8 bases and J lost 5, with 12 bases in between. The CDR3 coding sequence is TGCAGCACTGGGTTAGGGGAGACCCAGTACTTC. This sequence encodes CSTGLGETQYF.

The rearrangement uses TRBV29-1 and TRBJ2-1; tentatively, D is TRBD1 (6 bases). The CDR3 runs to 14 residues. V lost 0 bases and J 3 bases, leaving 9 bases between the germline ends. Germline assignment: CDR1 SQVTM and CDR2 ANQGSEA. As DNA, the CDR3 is TGCAGCGTTGAAGATGGCAGGGGCTACAATGAGCAGTTCTTC. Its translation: CSVEDGRGYNEQFF.

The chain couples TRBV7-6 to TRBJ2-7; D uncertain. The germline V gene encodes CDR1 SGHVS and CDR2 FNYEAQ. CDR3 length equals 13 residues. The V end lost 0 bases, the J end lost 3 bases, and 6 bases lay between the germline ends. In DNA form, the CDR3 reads TGTGCCAGCAGCTTAGCGCCCCTCTACGAGCAGTACTTC. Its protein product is CASSLAPLYEQYF.

This chain's CDR3 is CSVSAFYNEQFF. The CDR3 DNA follows: TGCAGCGTTTCGGCCTTCTACAATGAGCAGTTCTTC. The chain joins TRBV29-1 to TRBJ2-1; no firm D call. Trimming took off 5 bases at V and 3 bases at J, with 8 bases between the two ends. The CDR3 runs to 12 residues. Germline V gives CDR1 SQVTM, CDR2 ANQGSEA.

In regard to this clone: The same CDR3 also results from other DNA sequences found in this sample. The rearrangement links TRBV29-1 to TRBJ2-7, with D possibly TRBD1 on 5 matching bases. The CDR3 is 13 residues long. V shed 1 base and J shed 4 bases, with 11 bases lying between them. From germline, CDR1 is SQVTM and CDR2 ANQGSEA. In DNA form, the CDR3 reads TGCAGCGTTGAAGGTACAGGTGAATACGAGCAGTACTTC. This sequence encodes CSVEGTGEYEQYF.

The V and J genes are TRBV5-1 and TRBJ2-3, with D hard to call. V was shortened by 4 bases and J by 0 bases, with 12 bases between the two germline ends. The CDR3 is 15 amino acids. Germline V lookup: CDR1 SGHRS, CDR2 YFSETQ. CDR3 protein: CASSLHLDSTDTQYF. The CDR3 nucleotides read TGCGCCAGCAGCCTTCACCTAGATAGCACAGATACGCAGTATTTT.

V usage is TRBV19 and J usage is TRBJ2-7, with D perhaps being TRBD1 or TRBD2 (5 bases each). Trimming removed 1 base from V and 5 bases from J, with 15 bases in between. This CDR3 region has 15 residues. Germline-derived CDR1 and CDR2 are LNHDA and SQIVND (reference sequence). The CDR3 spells CASSIVGAGSNEQYF. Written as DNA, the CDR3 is TGTGCCAGTAGTATAGTTGGGGCAGGGAGCAACGAGCAGTACTTC.

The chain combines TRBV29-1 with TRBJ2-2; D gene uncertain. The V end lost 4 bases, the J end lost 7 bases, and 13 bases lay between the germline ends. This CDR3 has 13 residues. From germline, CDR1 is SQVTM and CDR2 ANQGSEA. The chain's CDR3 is CSVVYARSGELFF. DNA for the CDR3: TGCAGCGTTGTCTATGCCAGGAGCGGGGAGCTGTTTTTT.

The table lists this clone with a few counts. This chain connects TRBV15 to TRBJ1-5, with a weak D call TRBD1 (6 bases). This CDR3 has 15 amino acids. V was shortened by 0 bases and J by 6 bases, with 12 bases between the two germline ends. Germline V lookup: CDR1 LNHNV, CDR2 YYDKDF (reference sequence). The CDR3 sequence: CATSRDPGAVQPQHF. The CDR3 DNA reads TGTGCCACCAGCAGAGATCCGGGGGCGGTTCAGCCCCAGCATTTT.

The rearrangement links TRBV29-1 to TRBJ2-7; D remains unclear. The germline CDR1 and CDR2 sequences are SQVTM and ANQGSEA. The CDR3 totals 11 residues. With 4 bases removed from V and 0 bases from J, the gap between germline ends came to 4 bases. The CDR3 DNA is TGCAGCGTTGCTGTCTCCTACGAGCAGTACTTC. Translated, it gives CSVAVSYEQYF.

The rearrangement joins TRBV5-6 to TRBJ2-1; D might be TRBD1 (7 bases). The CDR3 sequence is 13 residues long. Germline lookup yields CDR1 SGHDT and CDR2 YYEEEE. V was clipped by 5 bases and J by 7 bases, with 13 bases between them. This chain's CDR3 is CASSSSGGNEQFF. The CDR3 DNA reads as TGTGCCAGCAGTTCATCAGGGGGGAATGAGCAGTTCTTC. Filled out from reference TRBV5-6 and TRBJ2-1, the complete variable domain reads DAGVTQSPTHLIKTRGQQVTLRCSPKSGHDTVSWYQQALGQGPQFIFQYYEEEERQRGNFPDRFSGHQFPNYSSELNVNALLLGDSALYLCASSSSGGNEQFFGPGTRLTVL.

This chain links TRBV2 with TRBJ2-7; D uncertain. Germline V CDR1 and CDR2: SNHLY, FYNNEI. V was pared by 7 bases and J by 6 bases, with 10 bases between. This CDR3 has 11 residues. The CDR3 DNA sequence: TGTGCCAGCACTTTATCGTCCGAGCAGTACTTC. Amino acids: CASTLSSEQYF.

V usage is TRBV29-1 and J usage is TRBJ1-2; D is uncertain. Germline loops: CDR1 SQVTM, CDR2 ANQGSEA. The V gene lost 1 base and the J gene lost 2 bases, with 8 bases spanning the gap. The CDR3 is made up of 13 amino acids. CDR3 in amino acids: CSVEGTSNYGYTF. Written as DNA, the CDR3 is TGCAGCGTTGAAGGGACCTCGAACTATGGCTACACCTTC.

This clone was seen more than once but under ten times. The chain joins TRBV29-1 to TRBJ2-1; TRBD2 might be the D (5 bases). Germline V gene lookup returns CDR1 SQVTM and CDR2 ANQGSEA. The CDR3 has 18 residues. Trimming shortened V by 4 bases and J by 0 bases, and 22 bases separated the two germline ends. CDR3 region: CSVGFLAERPSSYNEQFF. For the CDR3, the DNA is TGCAGCGTTGGGTTCCTCGCGGAGCGGCCGAGCTCCTACAATGAGCAGTTCTTC.

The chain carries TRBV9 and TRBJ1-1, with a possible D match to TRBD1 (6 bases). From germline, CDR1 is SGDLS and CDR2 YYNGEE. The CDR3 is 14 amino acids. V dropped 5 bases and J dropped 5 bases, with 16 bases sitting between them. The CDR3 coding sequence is TGTGCCAGCAGGCCCAGGGGCGAAGCGACTGAAGCTTTCTTT. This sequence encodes CASRPRGEATEAFF.

The CDR3 nucleotides are TGTGCCAGCAGTTGGGTCTCGGGACAGGGCTACGAGCAGTACTTC. It yields the protein CASSWVSGQGYEQYF. The rearrangement uses TRBV28 and TRBJ2-7; 9 nucleotides line up with TRBD1. Germline V CDR1 and CDR2: MDHEN, SYDVKM. The CDR3 runs 15 residues. V was clipped by 4 bases and J by 3 bases; unmatched bases: 7.

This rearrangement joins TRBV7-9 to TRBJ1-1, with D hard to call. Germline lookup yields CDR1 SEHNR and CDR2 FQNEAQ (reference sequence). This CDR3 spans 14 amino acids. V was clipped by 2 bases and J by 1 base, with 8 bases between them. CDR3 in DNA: TGTGCCAGCAGCTTATCAGAGCGGAACACTGAAGCTTTCTTT. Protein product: CASSLSERNTEAFF. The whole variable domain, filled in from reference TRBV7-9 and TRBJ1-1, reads DTGVSQNPRHKITKRGQNVTFRCDPISEHNRLYWYRQTLGQGPEFLTYFQNEAQLEKSRLLSDRFSAERPKGSFSTLEIQRTEQGDSAMYLCASSLSERNTEAFFGQGTRLTVV.